This TCR beta chain derives from a study of T-cell memory formation after mild COVID-19. Study-level findings and limits: Clones that contracted from day 15 to 85 were balanced CD4/CD8, while later expanders leaned CD4+. Cross-reactive memory seemingly joined, as some responding clones were found in pre-infection memory.

Comments on this clonotype: Its target is not known.

5'RACE with constant-segment primers yielded barcoded, UMI-tagged TCR alpha and TCR beta cDNA libraries. TCRdb re-called the 5' RACE reads through MiXCR, storing one row per CDR3 protein. Of 280,000 or so distinct CDR3 sequences listed, 8% to 9% are singletons. The CDR3 has 11 residues. The V gene lost 4 bases and the J gene lost 8 bases, with 6 bases spanning the gap. Input material: PBMCs or a T cell subset sorted from them (not recorded which). The source is a man aged 18 to 30 who had mild COVID-19 (a few samples of this study predate the infection). Cell type and time point are not known. This chain links TRBV12-3 or TRBV12-4 with TRBJ2-1; D gene uncertain. The CDR3, as DNA: TGTGCCAGCAGTTCTTTAGATGAGCAGTTCTTC. It encodes CASSSLDEQFF.